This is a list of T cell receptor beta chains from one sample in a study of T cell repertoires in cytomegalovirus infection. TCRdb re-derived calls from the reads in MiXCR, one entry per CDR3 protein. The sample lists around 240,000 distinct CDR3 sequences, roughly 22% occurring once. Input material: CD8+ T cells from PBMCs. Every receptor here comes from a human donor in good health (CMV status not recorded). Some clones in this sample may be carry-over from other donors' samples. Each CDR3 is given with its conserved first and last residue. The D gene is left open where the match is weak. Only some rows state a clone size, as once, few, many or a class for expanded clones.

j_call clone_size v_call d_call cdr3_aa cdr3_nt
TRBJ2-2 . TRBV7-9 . CASSFFSGLNTGELFF TGTGCCAGCAGCTTCTTCTCGGGGCTGAACACCGGGGAGCTGTTTTTT
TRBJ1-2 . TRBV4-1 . CASSQGQEGGYGYTF TGCGCCAGCAGCCAAGGGCAGGAGGGGGGCTATGGCTACACCTTC
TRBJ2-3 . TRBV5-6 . CASSHDGGFTDTQYF TGTGCCAGCAGCCACGATGGGGGATTCACAGATACGCAGTATTTT
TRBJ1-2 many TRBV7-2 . CASSLGLQNNDYGYTF TGTGCCAGCAGCTTAGGTCTCCAGAATAATGACTATGGCTACACCTTC
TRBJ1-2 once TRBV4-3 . CASSHPGGADGYTF TGCGCCAGCAGCCACCCCGGAGGGGCCGATGGCTACACCTTC
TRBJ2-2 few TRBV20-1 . CSARGVNTGELFF TGCAGTGCTAGAGGTGTGAACACCGGGGAGCTGTTTTTT
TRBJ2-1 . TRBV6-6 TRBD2 CASSYEASGPNEQFF TGTGCCAGCAGTTACGAGGCTAGCGGGCCCAATGAGCAGTTCTTC
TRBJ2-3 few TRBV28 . CASSFEGSSTDTQYF TGTGCCAGCAGTTTTGAGGGGTCGAGCACAGATACGCAGTATTTT
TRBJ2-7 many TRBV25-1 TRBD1 CASSGAGGVGYEQYF TGTGCCAGCAGCGGAGCAGGGGGAGTGGGTTACGAGCAGTACTTC
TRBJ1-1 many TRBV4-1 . CASSQGPGLNTEAFF TGCGCCAGCAGCCAAGGGCCTGGGCTTAACACTGAAGCTTTCTTT
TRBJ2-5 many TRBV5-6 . CASSWGGLQGQSQETQYF TGTGCCAGCAGCTGGGGGGGCCTCCAGGGACAATCACAAGAGACCCAGTACTTC
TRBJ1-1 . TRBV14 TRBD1 CASSSLGTGAAEAFF TGTGCCAGCAGCTCCCTCGGGACAGGGGCCGCTGAAGCTTTCTTT
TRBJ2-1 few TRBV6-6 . CASSYSNEQFF TGTGCCAGCAGTTACTCTAATGAGCAGTTCTTC
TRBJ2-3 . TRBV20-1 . CSADETRADTQYF TGCAGTGCGGATGAAACTAGGGCAGATACGCAGTATTTT
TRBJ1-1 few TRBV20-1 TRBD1 CSATGQGEGQAFF TGCAGTGCAACGGGACAGGGGGAGGGACAAGCTTTCTTT
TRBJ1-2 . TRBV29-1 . CSVAGDYGYTF TGCAGCGTTGCCGGGGACTATGGCTACACCTTC
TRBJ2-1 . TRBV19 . CASSISALASYNEQFF TGTGCCAGTAGTATTTCCGCCTTGGCCTCCTACAATGAGCAGTTCTTC
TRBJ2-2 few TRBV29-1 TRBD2 CSVVAGANTGELFF TGCAGCGTTGTAGCGGGGGCGAACACCGGGGAGCTGTTTTTT
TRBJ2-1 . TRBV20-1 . CSARDLWVSCNEQFF TGCAGTGCTAGAGATCTGTGGGTCTCCTGCAATGAGCAGTTCTTC
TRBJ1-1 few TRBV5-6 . CASSLAVVGTEAFF TGTGCCAGCAGCTTGGCAGTAGTGGGCACTGAAGCTTTCTTT
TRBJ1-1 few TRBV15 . CATSRDKRGTEAFF TGTGCCACCAGCAGAGATAAACGGGGCACTGAAGCTTTCTTT
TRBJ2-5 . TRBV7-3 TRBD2 CASSSSGNQETQYF TGTGCCAGCAGCTCCAGCGGGAACCAAGAGACCCAGTACTTC
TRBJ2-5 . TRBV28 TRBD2 CASSPLSSGGSQETQYF TGTGCCAGCAGTCCACTCTCTAGCGGGGGATCGCAAGAGACCCAGTACTTC
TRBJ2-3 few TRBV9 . CASSPSTADTQYF TGTGCCAGCAGCCCATCAACGGCAGATACGCAGTATTTT
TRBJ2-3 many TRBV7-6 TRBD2 CASSPRNSGGDTQYF TGTGCCAGCAGCCCAAGAAATAGCGGGGGAGATACGCAGTATTTT
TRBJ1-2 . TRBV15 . CATSRDRSLNYGYTF TGTGCCACCAGCAGAGATCGCAGCCTTAACTATGGCTACACCTTC